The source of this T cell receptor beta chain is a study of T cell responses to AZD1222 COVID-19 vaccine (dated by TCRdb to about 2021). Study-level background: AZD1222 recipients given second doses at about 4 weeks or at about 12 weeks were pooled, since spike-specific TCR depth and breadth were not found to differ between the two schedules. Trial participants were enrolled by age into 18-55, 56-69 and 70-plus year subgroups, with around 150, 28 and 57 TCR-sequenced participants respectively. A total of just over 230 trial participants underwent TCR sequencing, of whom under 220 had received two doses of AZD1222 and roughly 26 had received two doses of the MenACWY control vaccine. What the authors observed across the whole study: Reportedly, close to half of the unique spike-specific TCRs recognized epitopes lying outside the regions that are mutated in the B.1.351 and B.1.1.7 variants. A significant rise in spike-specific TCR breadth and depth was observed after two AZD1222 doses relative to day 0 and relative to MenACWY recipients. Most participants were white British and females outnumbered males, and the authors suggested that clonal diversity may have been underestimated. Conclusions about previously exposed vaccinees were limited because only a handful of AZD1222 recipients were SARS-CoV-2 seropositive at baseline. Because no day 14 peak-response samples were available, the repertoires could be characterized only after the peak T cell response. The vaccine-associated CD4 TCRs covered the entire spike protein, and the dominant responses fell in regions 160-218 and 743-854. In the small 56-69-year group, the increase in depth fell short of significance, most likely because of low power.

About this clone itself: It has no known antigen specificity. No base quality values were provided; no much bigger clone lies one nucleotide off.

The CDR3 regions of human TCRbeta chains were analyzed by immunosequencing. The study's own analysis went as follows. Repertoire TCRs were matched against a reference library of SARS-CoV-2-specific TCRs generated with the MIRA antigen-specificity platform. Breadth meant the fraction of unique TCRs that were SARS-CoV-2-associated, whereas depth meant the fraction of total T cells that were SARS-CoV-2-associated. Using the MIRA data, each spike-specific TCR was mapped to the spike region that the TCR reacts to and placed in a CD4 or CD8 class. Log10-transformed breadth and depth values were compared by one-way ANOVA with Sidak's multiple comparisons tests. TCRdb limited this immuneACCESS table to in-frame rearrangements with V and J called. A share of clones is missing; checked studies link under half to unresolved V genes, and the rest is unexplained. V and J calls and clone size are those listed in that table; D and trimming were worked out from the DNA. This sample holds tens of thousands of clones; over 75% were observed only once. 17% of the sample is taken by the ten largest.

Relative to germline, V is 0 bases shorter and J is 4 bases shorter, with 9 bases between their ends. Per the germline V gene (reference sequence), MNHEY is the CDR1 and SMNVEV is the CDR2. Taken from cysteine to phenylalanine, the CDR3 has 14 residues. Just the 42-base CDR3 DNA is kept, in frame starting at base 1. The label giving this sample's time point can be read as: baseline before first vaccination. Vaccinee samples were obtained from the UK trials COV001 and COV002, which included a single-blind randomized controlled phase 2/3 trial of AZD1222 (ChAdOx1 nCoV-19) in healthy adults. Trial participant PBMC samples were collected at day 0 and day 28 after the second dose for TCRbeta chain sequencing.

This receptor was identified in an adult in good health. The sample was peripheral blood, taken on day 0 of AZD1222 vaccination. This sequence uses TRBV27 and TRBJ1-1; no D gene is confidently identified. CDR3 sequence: CASSLSTSFTEAFF. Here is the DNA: TGTGCCAGCAGTTTATCGACATCGTTCACTGAAGCTTTCTTT.